This T cell receptor (beta chain) derives from a study of identical twins. Whole-study findings and limits: Invariant populations such as MAIT and iNKT cells could partly muddle zero-insertion analyses.

In regard to this clonotype: Its specificity is unknown.

TCRdb called the 5' RACE reads again in MiXCR, with one record for every CDR3 protein. The sample shows hundreds of thousands of distinct CDR3 sequences, around 20% of them seen only once. A further study also used this sample, focusing on T cells expressing NK-cell markers. That study adds: Of the CD8+ T cell pool in more than 5 donors, about 1.0-8% was accounted for by dominant NKG2C+ clonotypes.

The TCR originated in a woman between 18 and 29 years old in good health. The source material was PBMCs.

The CDR3, as DNA: TGTGCCAGCAGCTTACTCTCCGCCTACGAGCAGTACTTC. Translating gives CASSLLSAYEQYF. The rearrangement links TRBV7-9 to TRBJ2-7; no firm D call. Germline CDR1 reads SEHNR; CDR2 reads FQNEAQ (reference sequence). Trimming removed 2 bases from V and 2 bases from J, with 7 bases in between. This CDR3 is 13 amino acids long.